The 8 T cell receptor beta chains below come from one sample, sequenced in a study of T cell responses to AZD1222 COVID-19 vaccine. Generated by immunoSEQ multiplex PCR, the TCRdb table keeps only in-frame clones and is missing some. The data show 120,000 to 150,000 clones, about 91% seen once. Here the sequenced sample was peripheral blood, taken on day 0 of AZD1222 vaccination. The receptor source for this set is an adult in good health.

The V and J genes are TRBV11-2 and TRBJ1-2, with 9 bases that match TRBD1. The V gene end was trimmed by 1 base and the J gene end by 2 bases; junction bases not matched to a gene: 14. CDR1 is SGHAT, CDR2 FQNNGV, per germline. This CDR3 region has 19 residues. The CDR3 DNA is TGTGCCAGCAGCTTAGGGATTCCGGGACAGGGTAATTGGAACTATGGCTACACCTTC. Translating it yields CASSLGIPGQGNWNYGYTF.

About this clone: Because the CDR3's place on the DNA is in doubt, the DNA is left out and the CDR3 is given as listed by TCRdb. The genes are TRBV21-1 and TRBJ2-1; the table calls TRBD2, which could not be checked here. TRBV21-1 is listed as a pseudogene. Ends included, the CDR3 has 22 residues. The CDR3 reads CASSKVWALGIFLAGEHNEQFF.

The V gene is TRBV5-1, the J gene TRBJ1-4; D perhaps matches TRBD1 (5 bases). The CDR3 length is 17 residues. The germline V gene encodes CDR1 SGHRS and CDR2 YFSETQ. V dropped 1 base and J dropped 0 bases, with 13 bases sitting between them. The CDR3, as DNA: TGCGCCAGCAGCTTGCAGGGTCAGATTGCAACTAATGAAAAACTGTTTTTT. Translated: CASSLQGQIATNEKLFF.

The chain uses TRBV7-2 and TRBJ2-7, with unresolved D. CDR1 and CDR2 from the germline V gene are SGHTA and FQGNSA. The CDR3 runs to 15 residues. V was trimmed by 0 bases and J by 4 bases, leaving 13 bases between them. Here the CDR3 reads CASSLAWVQDYEQYF. The DNA for the CDR3 is TGTGCCAGCAGCTTAGCCTGGGTTCAAGATTACGAGCAGTACTTC. Variable domain in full (rest from reference TRBV7-2 and TRBJ2-7): GAGVSQSPSNKVTEKGKDVELRCDPISGHTALYWYRQSLGQGLEFLIYFQGNSAPDKSGLPSDRFSAERTGGSVSTLTIQRTQQEDSAVYLCASSLAWVQDYEQYFGPGTRLTVT.

V is TRBV27 and J is TRBJ1-2; 8 bases agree with TRBD1. Trimming removed 6 bases from V and 5 bases from J; junction bases left unmatched: 2. Per the germline V gene, CDR1 is MNHEY and CDR2 is SMNVEV (reference sequence). The CDR3 contains 12 residues. The CDR3 here is CASSDRGYGYTF. CDR3 DNA sequence: TGTGCCAGCAGCGACAGGGGATATGGCTACACCTTC.

The J gene is TRBJ1-1, the V gene TRBV30; possibly TRBD1 for D (5 bases). From germline, CDR1 is GTSNPN and CDR2 SVGIG (reference sequence). This CDR3 has 12 amino acids. V shed 4 bases and J shed 1 base, with 7 bases lying between them. The CDR3, as DNA: TGTGCCTGGACCGACAGGAACACTGAAGCTTTCTTT. This encodes CAWTDRNTEAFF.

The chain joins TRBV19 to TRBJ1-1, with D possibly TRBD1 on 5 matching bases. V lost 7 bases and J 3 bases, leaving 21 bases between the germline ends. The CDR3 runs to 16 residues. In germline, CDR1 is LNHDA, CDR2 SQIVND (reference sequence). For the CDR3, the DNA is TGTGCCAGTACCATCCGGGGGACGGGTCTCGACACTGAAGCTTTCTTT. Its translation: CASTIRGTGLDTEAFF.

This clone was detected only a few times. J is TRBJ1-1 and V is TRBV2; no firm D call. The V end lost 4 bases, the J end lost 1 base, and 7 bases lay between the germline ends. CDR1 SNHLY and CDR2 FYNNEI come from the germline V gene. The CDR3 extends over 13 amino acids. The chain's CDR3 is CASSVGQNTEAFF. In nucleotides, the CDR3 is TGTGCCAGCAGTGTCGGGCAGAACACTGAAGCTTTCTTT. The full variable domain, completed using reference TRBV2 and TRBJ1-1, is EPEVTQTPSHQVTQMGQEVILRCVPISNHLYFYWYRQILGQKVEFLVSFYNNEISEKSEIFDDQFSVERPDGSNFTLKIRSTKLEDSAMYFCASSVGQNTEAFFGQGTRLTVV.